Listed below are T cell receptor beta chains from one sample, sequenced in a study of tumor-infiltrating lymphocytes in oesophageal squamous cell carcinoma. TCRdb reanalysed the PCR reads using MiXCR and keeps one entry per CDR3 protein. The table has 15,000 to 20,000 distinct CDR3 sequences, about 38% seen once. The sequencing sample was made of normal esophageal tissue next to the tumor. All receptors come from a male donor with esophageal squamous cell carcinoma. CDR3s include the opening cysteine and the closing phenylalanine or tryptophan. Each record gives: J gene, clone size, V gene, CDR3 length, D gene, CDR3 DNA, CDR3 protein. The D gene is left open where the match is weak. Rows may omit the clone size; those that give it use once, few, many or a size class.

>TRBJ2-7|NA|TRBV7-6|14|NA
TGTGCCAGCAGCTTAGCGGAACTAAGCTACGAGCAGTACTTC
CASSLAELSYEQYF
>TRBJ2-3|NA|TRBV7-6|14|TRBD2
TGTGCCAGCAGCTCTAGCGGAAGCACAGATACGCAGTATTTT
CASSSSGSTDTQYF
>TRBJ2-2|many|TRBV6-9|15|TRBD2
TGTGCCAGCACGGGAGGGAGGGGCGACACCGGGGAGCTGTTTTTT
CASTGGRGDTGELFF
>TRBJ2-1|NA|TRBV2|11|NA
TGTGCCAGCAGACAAAGCTACGAGCAGTTCTTC
CASRQSYEQFF
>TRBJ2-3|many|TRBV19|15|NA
TGTGCCAGTAGTATGGGAACAGAAAGCACAGATACGCAGTATTTT
CASSMGTESTDTQYF
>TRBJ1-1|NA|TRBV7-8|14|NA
TGTGCCAGCAGCTCCCGGGCGGAGGGCACTGAAGCTTTCTTT
CASSSRAEGTEAFF
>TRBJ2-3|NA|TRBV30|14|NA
TGTGCCTGGAGTGTTCTGGGCTGGACAGATACGCAGTATTTT
CAWSVLGWTDTQYF
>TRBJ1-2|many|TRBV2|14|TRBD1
TGTGCCAGCAGTCTTAGGGGGCAGGGCTATGGCTACACCTTC
CASSLRGQGYGYTF
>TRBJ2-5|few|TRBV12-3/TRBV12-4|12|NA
TGTGCCAGCAACTGGGAGGGGGCAACCCAGTACTTC
CASNWEGATQYF
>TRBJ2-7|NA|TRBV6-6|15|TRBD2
TGTGCCAGCAGTTCCGGGACTAGCGGAGCCTACGAGCAGTACTTC
CASSSGTSGAYEQYF
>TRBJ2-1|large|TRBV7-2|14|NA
TGTGCCAGCAGCTACCCCTCCTCCTACAATGAGCAGTTCTTC
CASSYPSSYNEQFF
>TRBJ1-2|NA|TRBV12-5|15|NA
TGTGCTAGTGGTTCCACACAGGGTGGGGGCTATGGCTACACCTTC
CASGSTQGGGYGYTF
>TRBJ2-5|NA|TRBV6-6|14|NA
TGTGCCAGCAGTTTTTGGCGTAGCACCGGGGAGCTGTACTTC
CASSFWRSTGELYF
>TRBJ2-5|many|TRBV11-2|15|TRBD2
TGTGCCAGCAGCTTACAGGGCGGGAGTGGAGAGACCCAGTACTTC
CASSLQGGSGETQYF
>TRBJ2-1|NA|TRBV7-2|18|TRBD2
TGTGCCAGCAGCTTAGGCCCCCCACTAGCGGGAGCCCACAATGAGCAGTTCTTC
CASSLGPPLAGAHNEQFF
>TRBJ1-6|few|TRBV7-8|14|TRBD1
TGTGCCAGCAGCACAACCAGGGGGAGCGACGAGCAGTACTTT
CASSTTRGSDEQYF